The 17 T cell receptor beta chains below come from one sample, sequenced in a study of T-cell memory formation after mild COVID-19. MiXCR, run by TCRdb on the 5' RACE reads, gives a single entry per CDR3 protein. The data contain roughly 300,000 distinct CDR3 sequences, around 15% of them singletons. Material: PBMCs or a T cell subset sorted from them (not recorded which). The receptors shown here come from a man between 18 and 35 years old who had mild COVID-19 (a few samples of this study predate the infection). Cell type and time point are not known.

The chain joins TRBV27 to TRBJ2-7; D is ambiguous. The CDR3 has 11 residues. Trimming shortened V by 6 bases and J by 7 bases, and 10 bases separated the two germline ends. Germline values: CDR1 MNHEY, CDR2 SMNVEV (reference sequence). CDR3 nucleotides: TGTGCCAGCAGATCCCTCTATGAGCAGTACTTC. Its protein is CASRSLYEQYF.

The genes are TRBV27 and TRBJ2-7, with D unclear. The CDR3 sequence is 13 residues long. Germline lookup yields CDR1 MNHEY and CDR2 SMNVEV (reference sequence). The V gene lost 6 bases and the J gene lost 0 bases, with 9 bases spanning the gap. The CDR3 DNA reads as TGTGCCAGCAGAATGTTGAACTCCTACGAGCAGTACTTC. Protein product: CASRMLNSYEQYF.

This clonotype was seen ten or more times. The V gene is TRBV10-3, the J gene TRBJ2-5; D remains unclear. This CDR3 comprises 13 residues. V lost 11 bases and J 1 base, leaving 14 bases between the germline ends. Germline V gene data show CDR1 as ENHRY and CDR2 as SYGVKD. CDR3: CAVMGQSQETQYF. CDR3 in DNA: TGTGCCGTCATGGGCCAGTCCCAAGAGACCCAGTACTTC.

This chain uses TRBV11-2 with TRBJ1-1; D might be TRBD1 (6 bases). In germline, CDR1 is SGHAT, CDR2 FQNNGV. Trimming removed 1 base at V and 4 bases at J, with 13 bases between. The CDR3 is 15 residues long. The CDR3 loop is CASSLVSGGGTEAFF. In DNA form, the CDR3 reads TGTGCCAGCAGCTTAGTATCGGGAGGGGGCACTGAAGCTTTCTTT. The full variable domain, in which reference TRBV11-2 and TRBJ1-1 provide the parts outside the CDR3, is EAGVAQSPRYKIIEKRQSVAFWCNPISGHATLYWYQQILGQGPKLLIQFQNNGVVDDSQLPKDRFSAERLKGVDSTLKIQPAKLEDSAVYLCASSLVSGGGTEAFFGQGTRLTVV.

This clonotype was detected only a few times. The V gene is TRBV11-3, the J gene TRBJ2-1; D remains ambiguous. The CDR3 is 14 amino acids. Trimming removed 0 bases from V and 7 bases from J, with 10 bases in between. CDR1 is SGHNT, CDR2 YENEEA, per germline. The CDR3 DNA reads as TGTGCCAGCAGCTTAGATGCGGTGGAGAATGAGCAGTTCTTC. It encodes CASSLDAVENEQFF.

This sequence joins TRBV7-6 and TRBJ2-3; possible D gene TRBD1, 6 bases. This CDR3 has 16 residues. The V end lost 0 bases, the J end lost 0 bases, and 10 bases lay between the germline ends. In germline, CDR1 is SGHVS, CDR2 FNYEAQ. The CDR3 nucleotides read TGTGCCAGCAGCTTAGCGCCAGGGGCTAGCACAGATACGCAGTATTTT. This translates into CASSLAPGASTDTQYF.

This clonotype was picked up a small number of times. The chain uses TRBV9 and TRBJ2-3, with 9 nucleotides matching TRBD2. There are 18 residues in the CDR3. Germline values: CDR1 SGDLS, CDR2 YYNGEE. V shed 4 bases, J shed 2 bases, and the junction held 14 bases outside the gene matches. The CDR3 coding sequence is TGTGCCAGCAGCACAAGTAGAACGGCGGGGGGGCCCACAGATACGCAGTATTTT. Translated, it gives CASSTSRTAGGPTDTQYF.

The table lists this clonotype with a few counts. This rearrangement joins TRBV7-2 to TRBJ1-6; no reliable D call. The V gene's germline CDR1 is SGHTA and CDR2 FQGNSA. V was pared by 5 bases and J by 2 bases, with 16 bases between. The CDR3 runs to 17 residues. CDR3 in DNA: TGTGCCAGCAGCCCCTCGACCGTCGGGACCTATAATTCACCCCTCCACTTT. Protein sequence: CASSPSTVGTYNSPLHF. Combining the CDR3 with reference TRBV7-2 and TRBJ1-6 gives the whole variable domain GAGVSQSPSNKVTEKGKDVELRCDPISGHTALYWYRQSLGQGLEFLIYFQGNSAPDKSGLPSDRFSAERTGGSVSTLTIQRTQQEDSAVYLCASSPSTVGTYNSPLHFGNGTRLTVT.

The chain joins TRBV7-9 to TRBJ2-5, with D maybe TRBD2 (7 bases). V lost 5 bases and J 3 bases, leaving 19 bases between the germline ends. The CDR3 spans 16 residues. Germline CDR1 is SEHNR and CDR2 is FQNEAQ (reference sequence). For the CDR3, the DNA is TGTGCCAGCAGCGCGCCGGTGGGGGGGGCCGAAGAGACCCAGTACTTC. Translating it yields CASSAPVGGAEETQYF.

V gene TRBV29-1 combines with J gene TRBJ2-3; 7 positions match TRBD1. CDR1 is SQVTM, CDR2 ANQGSEA, per germline. J gave up 0 bases and V 2 bases, and 8 bases lay outside the gene matches. The CDR3 consists of 16 residues. In DNA, the CDR3 is TGCAGCGTTGAACCTCCCGACAGGGCCAGCACAGATACGCAGTATTTT. It yields the protein CSVEPPDRASTDTQYF.

The genes are TRBV28 and TRBJ1-4; D ambiguous. CDR3 length: 14 amino acids. The V end was cut by 7 bases, the J end by 7 bases, with 16 bases between. Germline CDR1 is MDHEN and CDR2 is SYDVKM. CDR3 protein: CASTPGGFFEKLFF. CDR3 nucleotide sequence: TGTGCCAGCACCCCTGGAGGGTTTTTTGAAAAACTGTTTTTT.

This chain links TRBV7-2 with TRBJ1-2; 9 bases are shared with TRBD1. CDR1 SGHTA and CDR2 FQGNSA come from the germline V gene. The CDR3 is made up of 13 amino acids. V lost 5 bases, J lost 4 bases, and 2 bases stayed unmatched. CDR3 sequence reads: CASSGQGIYGYTF. CDR3 DNA sequence: TGTGCCAGCAGCGGACAGGGGATCTATGGCTACACCTTC.

V and J are TRBV6-5 and TRBJ1-1; 9 bases align to TRBD1. J was trimmed by 7 bases and V by 4 bases; bases with no gene match: 7. This CDR3 region has 14 residues. CDR1 and CDR2 (germline): MNHEY, SVGAGI. The CDR3 DNA reads as TGTGCCAGCAGTTCCAACAGGGGGCGAGGTGAAGCTTTCTTT. Residues: CASSSNRGRGEAFF.

CDR3 bases: TGCGCCAGCAGCCTCCGACTCGGGGCGGGCACCGGGGAGCTGTTTTTT. The encoded protein is CASSLRLGAGTGELFF. V is TRBV5-1 and J is TRBJ2-2; D is perhaps TRBD1 or TRBD2 (5 bases each). The ends were cut back, 4 bases at V and 4 bases at J, with 17 bases in the middle. From germline, CDR1 is SGHRS and CDR2 YFSETQ. This CDR3 region has 16 residues.

This clonotype was seen more than once but under ten times. This chain connects TRBV7-9 to TRBJ2-5; 8 bases are a match to TRBD1. The CDR3 runs to 14 residues. J gave up 5 bases and V 7 bases, and 9 bases lay outside the gene matches. Germline CDR1 reads SEHNR; CDR2 reads FQNEAQ (reference sequence). In nucleotides, the CDR3 is TGTGCCAGCATCCCGTCAGGGGGCGGTGAGACCCAGTACTTC. It yields the protein CASIPSGGGETQYF.

There are many counts of this clonotype. V is TRBV18 and J is TRBJ2-3; 9 bases are shared with TRBD2. This CDR3 region has 16 residues. The germline V gene has CDR1 KGHSH and CDR2 LQKENI. The trim removed 1 base at V and 2 bases at J, leaving 4 bases unmatched. The DNA for the CDR3 is TGTGCCAGCTCACCACTGCGGGGGGGTTCCACAGATACGCAGTATTTT. Translation gives CASSPLRGGSTDTQYF. The full variable domain, rest sourced from reference TRBV18 and TRBJ2-3, is NAGVMQNPRHLVRRRGQEARLRCSPMKGHSHVYWYRQLPEEGLKFMVYLQKENIIDESGMPKERFSAEFPKEGPSILRIQQVVRGDSAAYFCASSPLRGGSTDTQYFGPGTRLTVL.

The chain recombines TRBV18 with TRBJ2-1; D perhaps matches TRBD1 (5 bases). The CDR3 consists of 14 residues. Trimming stripped 0 bases from V and 4 bases from J, with 7 bases between. Germline V gene lookup returns CDR1 KGHSH and CDR2 LQKENI. Here the CDR3 DNA reads TGTGCCAGCTCACCACCGGGGCCTTACAATGAGCAGTTCTTC. Protein sequence: CASSPPGPYNEQFF.